These 5 T cell receptor beta chains originate from one sample sequenced in a study of T cells in Graves' hyperthyroidism and ophthalmopathy. RNA transcripts gave rise to amplified TCR beta CDR3 regions. Carried out on the TCR CDR3, a first-round RT-PCR used the HTBI primer set. Via MiXCR, TCRdb re-called the multiplex PCR reads, giving one row per CDR3 protein. The sample holds about 180,000 distinct CDR3 sequences, about a tenth seen once. What was sequenced was blood. The receptor source for this set is a woman younger than 35 with Graves' hyperthyroidism that later progressed to Graves' ophthalmopathy.

This clonotype was observed at least ten times. J is TRBJ1-2 and V is TRBV3-1; D may be TRBD1 (5 bases). V lost 3 bases, J lost 2 bases, and 10 bases lay in between. The CDR3 is made up of 14 amino acids. Germline V gene data show CDR1 as LGHDT and CDR2 as YNNKEL (reference sequence). For the CDR3, the DNA is TGTGCCAGCAGCCATCCGACAGTGAACTATGGCTACACCTTC. Residues: CASSHPTVNYGYTF.

This clonotype was detected many times. The rearrangement links TRBV15 to TRBJ2-3; 9 nucleotides line up with TRBD1. CDR1 and CDR2 (germline): LNHNV, YYDKDF (reference sequence). The V and J ends lost 1 base and 2 bases, in that order; junction bases with no gene match: 1. The CDR3 extends over 15 amino acids. The CDR3 reads CATSRGDRDTDTQYF. The CDR3 DNA follows: TGTGCCACCAGCAGAGGGGACAGGGACACAGATACGCAGTATTTT.

This clonotype was detected ten times or more. The chain combines TRBV7-9 with TRBJ2-1; TRBD2 is a possible D gene (6 bases). The CDR3 covers 16 residues. The V end was cut by 5 bases, the J end by 5 bases, with 19 bases between. Germline CDR1 SEHNR, CDR2 FQNEAQ (reference sequence). The CDR3 is CASSRTSHSGDNEQFF. CDR3 bases: TGTGCCAGCAGCCGCACCAGTCATTCGGGGGACAATGAGCAGTTCTTC.

Concerning this clonotype: With a much larger clone just one base away, this may be a read error. Lacking the conserved final phenylalanine or tryptophan, this CDR3 likely reflects a read error. The gene calls are TRBV18 and TRBJ1-4; 8 bases fit TRBD1. Germline CDR1 is KGHSH and CDR2 is LQKENI. The junction had 5 bases not matched to a gene; V was cut back by 3 bases and J by 5 bases. The CDR3 totals 15 residues. DNA of the CDR3: TGTGCCAGCTCACCGGGGACAGGCGCCAATGAAAAACTGTTTCTT. It yields the protein CASSPGTGANEKLFL.

The table lists this clonotype with many counts. The V and J genes are TRBV28 and TRBJ1-1; tentatively, D is TRBD1 (5 bases). V was shortened by 6 bases and J by 7 bases, with 9 bases between the two germline ends. CDR1 is MDHEN and CDR2 is SYDVKM in the germline V gene. This CDR3 has 11 residues. CDR3 in amino acids: CASRRRGEAFF. The CDR3 DNA sequence: TGTGCCAGCAGGCGAAGGGGTGAAGCTTTCTTT.